This TCR beta chain was sequenced during a study of T cells in Graves' hyperthyroidism and ophthalmopathy. TCR beta CDR3 regions were amplified from RNA transcripts. The primer set for the first-round RT-PCR of the TCR CDR3 was HTBI. MiXCR, applied by TCRdb to the multiplex PCR reads, yields one record per CDR3 protein. The sample lists approximately 720,000 distinct CDR3 sequences; about 17% were seen once. Study-level points and caveats: Most clonotypes expanded in thyroid above 0.001 were likewise present in blood.

This clonotype was detected only a few times. Antigen: not known. The CDR3 is 15 residues long. Germline values: CDR1 SGHKS, CDR2 YYEKEE (reference sequence). Trimming pared 5 bases from V and 0 bases from J, leaving 11 bases between. The sample comprised blood. The rearrangement uses TRBV5-5 and TRBJ2-2, with no clear D. This TCR was sampled from a woman aged 45-59 years with Graves' hyperthyroidism that later progressed to Graves' ophthalmopathy. The CDR3 loop reads CASSFSTANTGELFF. CDR3 sequence (DNA): TGTGCCAGCAGTTTCTCGACTGCGAACACCGGGGAGCTGTTTTTT.